This T cell receptor (beta chain) derives from a study of radiotherapy plus CTLA-4 blockade in lung cancer. Study details: Of all patients, about 17% responded objectively and approximately 31% showed disease control.

Only in-frame clones appear in the TCRdb table, and some are missing; sequencing was by immunoSEQ multiplex PCR. The sample has about 97,000 clones; 65% to 85% are singletons. Notes on the study in general: According to reports, early shifts in blood T cell clones, alongside interferon-beta, forecast response most accurately. Once radiotherapy plus ipilimumab had been given, TCR clones derived from tumor expanded in blood.

Of note for this clone: Antigen specificity is unknown.

Each patient with chemo-refractory metastatic non-small-cell lung cancer was treated with focal radiation plus CTLA-4 blockade using ipilimumab. The V segment lost 4 bases and the J segment 5 bases; nucleotides outside the gene matches: 21. The germline CDR1 and CDR2 sequences are SGDLS and YYNGEE. The CDR3 extends over 19 amino acids. Sequenced material: peripheral blood, taken from a patient treated with radiotherapy plus ipilimumab. This chain joins TRBV9 and TRBJ2-7, with 10 bases matching TRBD1. The receptor's source is a human donor with non-small cell lung cancer who had a partial response to radiotherapy plus ipilimumab. Some clones in this sample may be carry-over from other donors' samples. CDR3 nucleotides: TGTGCCAGCAGCTCTAGAGATTGGGTGGGGGACAGGGGACTTAACGAGCAGTACTTC. This sequence encodes CASSSRDWVGDRGLNEQYF.